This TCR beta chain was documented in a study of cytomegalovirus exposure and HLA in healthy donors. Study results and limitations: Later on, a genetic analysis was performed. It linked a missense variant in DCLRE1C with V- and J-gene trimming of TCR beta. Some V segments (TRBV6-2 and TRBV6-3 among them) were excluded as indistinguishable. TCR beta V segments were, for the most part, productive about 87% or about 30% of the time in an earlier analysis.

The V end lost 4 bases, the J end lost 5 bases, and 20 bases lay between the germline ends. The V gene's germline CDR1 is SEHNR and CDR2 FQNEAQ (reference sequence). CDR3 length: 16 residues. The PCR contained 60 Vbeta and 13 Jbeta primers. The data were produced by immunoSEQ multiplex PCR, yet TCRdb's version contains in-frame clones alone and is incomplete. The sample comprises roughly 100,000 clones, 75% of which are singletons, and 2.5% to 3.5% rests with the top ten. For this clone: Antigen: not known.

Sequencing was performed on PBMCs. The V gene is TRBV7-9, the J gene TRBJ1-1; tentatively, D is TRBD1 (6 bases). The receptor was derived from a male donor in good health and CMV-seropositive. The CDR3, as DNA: TGTGCCAGCAGCTCCCCTCCGGGGGGCGGAGGGACTGAAGCTTTCTTT. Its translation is CASSSPPGGGGTEAFF.